This TCR beta chain was profiled in a study of lymphopenia after photon versus proton radiotherapy. Only in-frame clones appear in the TCRdb table, and some are missing; sequencing was by immunoSEQ multiplex PCR. The sample contains about 40,000 clones, 85% of which appear only once. The ends were cut back, 7 bases at V and 3 bases at J, with 13 bases in the middle. Germline CDR1 is SNHLY and CDR2 is FYNNEI. CDR3 length equals 13 residues. Findings of the study overall: Authors raise, but do not show, better survival with proton therapy. Oligoclonal CD8+ Temra expansion after nadir drove photon patients' diversity drop. Relative stability marked proton patients; photon patients lost diversity and naive cells.

Details on this clone: Its target is not known.

This sample comprised peripheral blood, obtained from a patient treated with photon-based radiotherapy. The chain has TRBV2 and TRBJ2-7; possibly TRBD2 for D (5 bases). The source is a man aged 45-60 years with gastric cancer. The CDR3 DNA sequence: TGTGCCAGCAAGCCGGGAATTTACTACGAGCAGTACTTC. The encoded protein is CASKPGIYYEQYF. The entire variable domain, with the rest obtained from reference TRBV2 and TRBJ2-7, is as follows: EPEVTQTPSHQVTQMGQEVILRCVPISNHLYFYWYRQILGQKVEFLVSFYNNEISEKSEIFDDQFSVERPDGSNFTLKIRSTKLEDSAMYFCASKPGIYYEQYFGPGTRLTVT.